This T cell receptor (beta chain) was retrieved from a study of blood T cells in healthy people across ages (dated by TCRdb to about 2015). Regarding the complete study: In model experiments, roughly one uniquely barcoded TCR beta cDNA molecule per two T cells was captured by template switching. Age-related changes in TCR beta repertoire diversity were measured in the study by deep sequencing normalized with unique cDNA molecular identifiers. The donors were divided into four age groups: young (average around 17 years), middle-aged (over 35), aged (approximately 59) and long-lived (around 80). To avoid experimental bias, donors of different ages were distributed randomly across sequencing lanes. Using the same blood draw, the study looked at two additional independent replicas of 1 million unique cDNA reads for two donors, one aged 18 to 29 and the other aged 80 or older.

The donors were roughly 40 Caucasian individuals from Russia, aged roughly 6 to 100 years, who were systemically healthy. Approximately 10 milliliters of peripheral blood were collected from each donor into EDTA-treated Vacutainer tubes. Ficoll-Paque density-gradient centrifugation was used to isolate PBMCs, with at least 6.5 million per sample. Trizol reagent was used to extract total RNA from PBMCs, with at least 6 micrograms per sample. Naive CD45RAhigh/CD27high T cell percentages were measured by flow cytometry on a PBMC aliquot from every donor. The CDR3 has 13 amino acids, counting the end cysteine and phenylalanine. The CDR3 DNA has 39 bases and is translated from base 1. CDR1 and CDR2 are read off the germline V gene as MDHEN and SYDVKM. On this clonotype itself: Its antigen remains undetermined. The junction differs from germline at one of its ends, possibly a read error.

Findings and caveats that apply to the study as a whole: A strong correlation was found between observed TCR beta diversity and the percentage of naive T cells measured by flow cytometry. Estimates of total diversity based on one million sequenced T cells were regarded as lower bounds and as underestimates. Because donor CMV infection status was unknown, age-related changes in expanded clonotypes were potentially confounded. As age increased, observed TCR beta diversity per million T cells dropped in a roughly linear way, and a significant reduction was already evident by age 40. The long-lived group showed more naive CD4+ T cells, fewer expanded clones and increased TCR diversity than the aged group, suggesting age selection. Because profiling used bulk unsorted PBMCs, naive and antigen-experienced compartments could not be compared conclusively.

Library preparation employed 5' RACE. Sequencing was performed on an Illumina HiSeq 2500. A second PCR of about 7 to 12 cycles was run with a J-beta primer mix and a sample-barcoded 5' primer. A unique molecular identifier was introduced onto each TCR beta cDNA molecule by a template-switch 5' adaptor carrying 12 random nucleotides. Each sample yielded at least 2.5 million CDR3-containing paired-end reads. First-strand cDNA synthesis was performed from all RNA using the Mint cDNA synthesis kit, with priming by a TRBC-specific oligonucleotide. After uracil-DNA glycosylase treatment, a first 18-cycle PCR used universal primers M1SS and BC2_uni_R on all cDNA. The authors processed their data as follows. For normalization, 1 million high-quality reads were randomly selected from each sample, with every read carrying a distinct molecular identifier. Instead of being binned into consensus sequences, reads with shared molecular identifiers were discarded. MiTCR, run with a Q25 quality threshold and the strictest error-elimination algorithm, handled CDR3 identification, clonotype clustering and error correction. A nonparametric unseen species model using Euler transformation provided a lower-bound estimate of total TCR beta diversity. TCRdb's own reprocessing of the public reads used fastp at Q25 and MiXCR and kept productive beta chains. Identical CDR3 proteins give one entry, which carries the most common genes and DNA. TCRdb's processing, not the authors' own work, is the source of the V and J calls. Present in this sample are about 1.5 million distinct CDR3 sequences, 42% of which were seen just once. 7.9% of the sample goes to the ten largest clones.

Source material: blood. Recombination joined TRBV28 with TRBJ1-2; TRBD1 might be the D gene, on 6 matching bases. This TCR was sampled from a young woman in good health. CDR3 loop: CASSPGQIYDYTF. At the DNA level, the sequence is TGTGCCAGCAGCCCGGGACAAATCTATGACTACACCTTC.